The subject of this entry is one TCR beta chain. The antigen is undetermined. The CDR3 sequence is 14 residues long. Germline V gene sequence: CDR1 SGHNT, CDR2 YYREEE (reference sequence). 60 Vbeta and 13 Jbeta primers were used in PCR. TCRdb's table, derived via immunoSEQ multiplex PCR, lists solely in-frame clones and lacks some. Altogether roughly 140,000 clones are present, 80% to 85% being singletons, with the ten largest covering 3% to 3.5%. The data derive from a study of cytomegalovirus exposure and HLA in healthy donors. Whole-study findings and limits: Later work found that TCR association rates differed between HLA loci; DRB1 had the most and HLA-C the fewest. The study had only CMV serostatus as immune exposure information. Later analysis showed most CMV-associated TCR beta chains appearing HLA-restricted. Listed as cytomegalovirus-associated were more than 150 TCR beta chains.

This TCR derives from a male donor in good health and CMV-seronegative. Sequencing was performed on PBMCs. V gene TRBV5-4 combines with J gene TRBJ2-5, with D perhaps TRBD2 (6 bases). The DNA end is more similar to TRBJ2-7, so the J call may be wrong. This CDR3 reads CASSLGGVPYEQYF. In DNA, the CDR3 is TGTGCCAGCAGCTTGGGGGGGGTCCCCTACGAGCAGTACTTC.